What follows are 12 T cell receptor beta chains derived from one specimen sequenced in a study of T cell changes during pregnancy in multiple sclerosis (dated by TCRdb to 2018 to 2020). The library was obtained by the immunoSEQ multiplex PCR assay. Not all clones reach the TCRdb copy of this immuneACCESS table, which keeps in-frame sequences only. Checked studies attribute under half of the gap to unresolved V genes and leave the rest unexplained. Recorded for this sample are 34,000 or so clones; 90% of them occurred a single time. Roughly 10% of the sample lies in the top ten. The source was CD8+ T cells from peripheral blood mononuclear cells, collected before pregnancy. The receptors were sampled from a female donor with multiple sclerosis, enrolled in a pregnancy study.

The chain is built from TRBV6-1 and TRBJ2-6, with D hard to call. Trimming removed 0 bases at V and 0 bases at J, with 3 bases between. The CDR3 contains 15 residues. Germline V CDR1 and CDR2: MNHNS, SASEGT. Here the CDR3 reads CASSEANSGANVLTF. The DNA for the CDR3 is TGTGCCAGCAGTGAAGCTAACTCTGGGGCCAACGTCCTGACTTTC.

This rearrangement joins TRBV27 to TRBJ2-1, with 10 bases that match TRBD2. The germline V gene has CDR1 MNHEY and CDR2 SMNVEV (reference sequence). V was pared by 3 bases and J by 8 bases, with 10 bases of the junction left unmatched. The CDR3 length is 16 residues. CDR3 sequence reads: CASSFGHSGRIHEQFF. The CDR3 DNA follows: TGTGCCAGCAGTTTTGGGCATAGCGGGAGGATCCATGAGCAGTTCTTC.

The rearrangement uses TRBV4-1 and TRBJ2-1; weak D call: TRBD2 (6 bases). CDR1 and CDR2 (germline): MGHRA, YSYEKL. This CDR3 is 13 amino acids long. V was trimmed by 8 bases and J by 8 bases, leaving 16 bases between them. CDR3 sequence reads: CASGTGELYEQFF. DNA for the CDR3: TGCGCCAGCGGGACGGGAGAGCTGTATGAGCAGTTCTTC.

This chain joins TRBV6-4 and TRBJ2-3; 8 nucleotides match TRBD2. V lost 0 bases to trimming and J lost 8 bases; unmatched junction nucleotides: 10. The CDR3 is 16 residues long. Germline CDR1 reads MRHNA; CDR2 reads SNTAGT. In DNA, the CDR3 is TGTGCCAGCAGTGACTCCGGGGGGGCCGGGGCCGGTACGCAGTATTTT. Encoded protein: CASSDSGGAGAGTQYF.

Concerning this clone itself: One end of the junction is discordant with germline, which a read error may explain. The chain carries TRBV29-1 and TRBJ1-1; D not certain. This CDR3 is 15 amino acids long. Germline V CDR1 and CDR2: SQVTM, ANQGSEA. DNA of the CDR3: TGCAGCCTTGACTCCCGTAGAGGAGAGAACACTGAAGCTTTCTTT. It codes for CSLDSRRGENTEAFF.

The chain combines TRBV19 with TRBJ2-2, with 7 bases matching TRBD2. This CDR3 has 15 residues. J gave up 1 base and V 3 bases, and 2 bases lay outside the gene matches. Germline CDR1 reads LNHDA; CDR2 reads SQIVND (reference sequence). CDR3 residues: CASSIGGVNTGELFF. In DNA, the CDR3 is TGTGCCAGTAGTATTGGGGGGGTGAACACCGGGGAGCTGTTTTTT.

This clone showed up just once. The chain combines TRBV5-4 with TRBJ2-7, with a possible D match to TRBD1 (6 bases). Trimming took 1 base from V and 2 from J, leaving 19 bases between them. Germline loops: CDR1 SGHNT, CDR2 YYREEE (reference sequence). The CDR3 sequence is 17 residues long. This chain's CDR3 is CASSLLGTGINTYEQYF. DNA for the CDR3: TGTGCCAGCAGCTTGTTGGGTACAGGGATAAATACCTACGAGCAGTACTTC.

In this sample, this clone turned up a few times. CDR3 in DNA: TGTGCCAGCAGCCCTGGACAGGGAGGCAACACTGAAGCTTTCTTT. Encoded protein: CASSPGQGGNTEAFF. The chain combines TRBV6-5 with TRBJ1-1; 8 bases agree with TRBD1. Germline lookup yields CDR1 MNHEY and CDR2 SVGAGI. Trimming at V came to 6 bases and at J to 2 bases, leaving 8 bases not matched to a gene. CDR3 length: 15 amino acids.

The chain employs TRBV7-6 and TRBJ2-1; TRBD1 matches at 7 bases. Germline assignment: CDR1 SGHVS and CDR2 FNYEAQ. V trimming: 6 bases; J trimming: 4 bases; junction bases outside the gene matches: 21. This CDR3 is 19 amino acids long. The CDR3 loop is CASRERGQDQGFLYNEQFF. CDR3 DNA: TGTGCCAGCAGGGAGAGGGGGCAGGATCAGGGATTTTTATACAATGAGCAGTTCTTC. Variable domain in full (rest from reference TRBV7-6 and TRBJ2-1): GAGVSQSPRYKVTKRGQDVALRCDPISGHVSLYWYRQALGQGPEFLTYFNYEAQQDKSGLPNDRFSAERPEGSISTLTIQRTEQRDSAMYRCASRERGQDQGFLYNEQFFGPGTRLTVL.

The chain is built from TRBV7-8 and TRBJ1-1; D gene uncertain. CDR3 length equals 15 residues. The germline CDR1 and CDR2 sequences are SGHVS and FQNEAQ. V lost 1 base and J 4 bases, leaving 13 bases between the germline ends. The CDR3 DNA sequence: TGTGCCAGCAGCTTAGGTTTGGTCTATATCACTGAAGCTTTCTTT. Amino acid sequence: CASSLGLVYITEAFF. The variable domain in full, with the rest retrieved from reference TRBV7-8 and TRBJ1-1, is GAGVSQSPRYKVAKRGQDVALRCDPISGHVSLFWYQQALGQGPEFLTYFQNEAQLDKSGLPSDRFFAERPEGSVSTLKIQRTQQEDSAVYLCASSLGLVYITEAFFGQGTRLTVV.

The chain joins TRBV30 to TRBJ1-6; D is unclear. The V gene lost 3 bases and the J gene lost 5 bases, with 14 bases spanning the gap. Per the germline V gene, CDR1 is GTSNPN and CDR2 is SVGIG (reference sequence). The CDR3 length is 15 residues. CDR3 amino acids: CAWSLGLWDNSPLHF. In DNA, the CDR3 is TGTGCCTGGAGCCTTGGACTGTGGGATAATTCACCCCTCCACTTT.

The chain uses TRBV2 and TRBJ1-2; D gene uncertain. The V gene's germline CDR1 is SNHLY and CDR2 FYNNEI. There are 12 residues in the CDR3. V gave up 10 bases and J gave up 2 bases, with 11 bases separating them. The CDR3 spells CATVLSNYGYTF. The DNA of the CDR3 is TGTGCCACCGTTCTATCCAACTATGGCTACACCTTC.